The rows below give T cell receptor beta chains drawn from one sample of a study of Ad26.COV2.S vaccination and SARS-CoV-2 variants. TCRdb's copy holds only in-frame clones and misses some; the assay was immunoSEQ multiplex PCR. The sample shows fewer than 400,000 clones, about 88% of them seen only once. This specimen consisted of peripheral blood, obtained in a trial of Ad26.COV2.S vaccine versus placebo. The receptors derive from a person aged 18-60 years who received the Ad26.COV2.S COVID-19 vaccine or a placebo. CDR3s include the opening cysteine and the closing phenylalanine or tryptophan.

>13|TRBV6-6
CASSYSNTGELFF
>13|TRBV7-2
CASSKQGVYGYTF
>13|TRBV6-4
CASSLERFTEAFF
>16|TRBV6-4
CASSDSKTGYGTEAFF
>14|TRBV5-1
CASSLVSGGNEQYF
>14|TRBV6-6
CASSYRSTGGEQFF
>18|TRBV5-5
CASSSAGASGGLSYEQYF
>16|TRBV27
CASSSPWVLANYGYTF
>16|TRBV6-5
CASSYLPGRGLTEAFF
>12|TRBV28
CASRKYETNLHF
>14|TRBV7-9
CASSPRQGNSPLHF
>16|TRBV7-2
CASSLGAGGPLDTQYF
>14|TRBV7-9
CASSSRVSSHEQYF
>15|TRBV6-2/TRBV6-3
CASSYRGQGFHEQYF
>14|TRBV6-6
CASSYDAENYGYTF
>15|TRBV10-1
CASSPTVSSYNEQFF
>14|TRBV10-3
CAISGTGNNQPQHF
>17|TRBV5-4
CASSVGRTRSGANVLTF
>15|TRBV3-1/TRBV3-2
CASSHASWGNQPQHF
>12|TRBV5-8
CASSPRREKAFF
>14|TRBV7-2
CASSLDRTGVGYTF
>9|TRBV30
CAWRDGYTF
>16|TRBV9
CASSPSTVRNTGELFF
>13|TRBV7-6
CASSLAPLDGYTF
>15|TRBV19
CASSIRQGYTGELFF
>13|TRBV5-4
CASSRGGRTEAFF
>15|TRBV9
CASSVEWSMNTEAFF
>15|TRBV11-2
CASSLEGGTGNGYTF